This section outlines one T cell receptor beta chain sequence together with its context. The ends were cut back, 7 bases at V and 1 base at J, with 5 bases in the middle. CDR3 size: 12 residues. Germline loops: CDR1 SGHNT, CDR2 YYREEE (reference sequence). Sequenced by immunoSEQ multiplex PCR; TCRdb stores in-frame clones only, minus some. Of roughly 45,000 clones in the sample, around 80% were seen once. This sample was included in a study of blood T cell repertoires in COVID-19. Study summary: T cells, B-cell-depleted T cells, or PBMCs provided the cDNA or gDNA that served as material.

The sequencing sample was made of peripheral blood. This rearrangement joins TRBV5-4 to TRBJ2-2, with unresolved D. The clonotype was recovered from an older woman with acute or convalescent COVID-19. The CDR3 region is CASAGNTGELFF. The CDR3 DNA sequence: TGTGCCAGCGCAGGGAACACCGGGGAGCTGTTTTTT.